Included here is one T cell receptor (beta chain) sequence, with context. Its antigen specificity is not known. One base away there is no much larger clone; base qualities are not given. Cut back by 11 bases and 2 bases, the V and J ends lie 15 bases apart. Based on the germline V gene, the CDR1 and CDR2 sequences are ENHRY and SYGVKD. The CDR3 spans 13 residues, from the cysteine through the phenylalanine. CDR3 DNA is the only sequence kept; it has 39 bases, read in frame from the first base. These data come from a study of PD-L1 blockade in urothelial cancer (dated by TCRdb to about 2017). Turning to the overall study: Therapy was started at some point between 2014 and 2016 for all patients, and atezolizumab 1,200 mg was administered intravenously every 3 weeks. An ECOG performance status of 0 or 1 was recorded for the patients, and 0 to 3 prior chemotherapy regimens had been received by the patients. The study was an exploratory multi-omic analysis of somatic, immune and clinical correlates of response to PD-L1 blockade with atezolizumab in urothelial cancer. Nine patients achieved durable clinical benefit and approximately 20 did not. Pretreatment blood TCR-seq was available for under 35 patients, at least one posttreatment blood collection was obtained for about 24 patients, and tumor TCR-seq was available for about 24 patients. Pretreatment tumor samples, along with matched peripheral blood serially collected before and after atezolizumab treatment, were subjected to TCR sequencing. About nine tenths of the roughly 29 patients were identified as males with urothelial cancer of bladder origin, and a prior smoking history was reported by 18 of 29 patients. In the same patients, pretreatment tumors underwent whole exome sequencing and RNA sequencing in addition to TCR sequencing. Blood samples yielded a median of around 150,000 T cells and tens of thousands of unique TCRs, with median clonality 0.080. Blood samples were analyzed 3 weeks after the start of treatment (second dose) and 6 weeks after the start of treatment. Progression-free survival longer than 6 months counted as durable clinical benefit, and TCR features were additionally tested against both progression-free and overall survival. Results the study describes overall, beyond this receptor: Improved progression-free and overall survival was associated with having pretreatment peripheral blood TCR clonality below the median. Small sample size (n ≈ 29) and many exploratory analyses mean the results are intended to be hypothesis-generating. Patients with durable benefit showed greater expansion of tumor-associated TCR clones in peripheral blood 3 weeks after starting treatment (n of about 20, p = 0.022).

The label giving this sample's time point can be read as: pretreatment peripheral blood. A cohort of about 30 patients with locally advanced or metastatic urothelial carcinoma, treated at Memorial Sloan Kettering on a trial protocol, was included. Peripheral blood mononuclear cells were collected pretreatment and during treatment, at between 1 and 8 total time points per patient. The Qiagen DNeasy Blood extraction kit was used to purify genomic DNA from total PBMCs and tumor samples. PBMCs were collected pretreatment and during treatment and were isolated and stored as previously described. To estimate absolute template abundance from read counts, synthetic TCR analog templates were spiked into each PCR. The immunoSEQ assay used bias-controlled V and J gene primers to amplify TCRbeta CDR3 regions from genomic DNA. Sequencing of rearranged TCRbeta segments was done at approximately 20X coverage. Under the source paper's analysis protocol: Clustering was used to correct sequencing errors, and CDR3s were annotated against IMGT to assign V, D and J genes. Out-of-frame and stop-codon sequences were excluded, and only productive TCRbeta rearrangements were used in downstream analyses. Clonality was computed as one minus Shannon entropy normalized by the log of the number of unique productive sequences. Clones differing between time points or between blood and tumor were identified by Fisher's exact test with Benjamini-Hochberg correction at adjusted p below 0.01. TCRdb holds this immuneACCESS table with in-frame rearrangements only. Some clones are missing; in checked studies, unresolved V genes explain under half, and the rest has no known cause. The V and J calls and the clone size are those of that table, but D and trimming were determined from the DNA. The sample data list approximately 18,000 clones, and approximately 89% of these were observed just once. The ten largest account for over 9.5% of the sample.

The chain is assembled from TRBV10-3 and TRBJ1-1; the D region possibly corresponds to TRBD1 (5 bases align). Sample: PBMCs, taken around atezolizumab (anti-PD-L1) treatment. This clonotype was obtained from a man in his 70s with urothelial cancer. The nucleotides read TGTGCCTCGGGGGTAGACTTCAACACTGAAGCTTTCTTT. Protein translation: CASGVDFNTEAFF.